Listed below are T cell receptor beta chains from one sample, sequenced in a study of blood T cells in healthy people across ages. TCRdb recomputed calls from the 5' RACE reads with MiXCR, one row per CDR3 protein. Among over 600,000 distinct CDR3 sequences listed, about 42% were seen once. Material for sequencing was blood. Receptors were obtained from an elderly man in good health. Both conserved end residues are part of each CDR3. The D gene is left open where the match is weak. Expanded clones are given a class, and other clones once, few, many or no size at all.

once	TRBV20-1	.	TRBJ1-2	TGCAGTGCTAGAACGGAGGGGTACTATGGCTACACCTTC	CSARTEGYYGYTF
.	TRBV10-3	TRBD1	TRBJ1-1	TGTGCCATCAGTGGGACAGGGGATATTGAAGCTTTCTTT	CAISGTGDIEAFF
few	TRBV12-3/TRBV12-4	TRBD2	TRBJ2-1	TGTGCCAGCAGCGATAGCGGGAGGTTTTATAACAATGAGCAGTTCTTC	CASSDSGRFYNNEQFF
few	TRBV20-1	.	TRBJ2-7	TGCAGTGCTAGGCTTCCGACTGGGAGCAGCGAGCAGTACTTC	CSARLPTGSSEQYF
many	TRBV29-1	TRBD2	TRBJ2-3	TGCAGCGTGGGGGGGGACGCAATCACTATAACAGATACGCAGTATTTT	CSVGGDAITITDTQYF
.	TRBV6-2/TRBV6-3	.	TRBJ2-7	TGTGCCAGCAACATGGACATCATCTACGAGCAGTACTTC	CASNMDIIYEQYF
.	TRBV29-1	.	TRBJ2-5	TGCAGCGTTGAGCGTTGGCAGGGGCTCTGGGGTGAGCAGTACTTC	CSVERWQGLWGEQYF
few	TRBV29-1	TRBD2	TRBJ2-1	TGCAGCGTTGAGTCACTAGCGGGAGTGGCTGAGCAGTTCTTC	CSVESLAGVAEQFF
.	TRBV29-1	.	TRBJ2-1	TGCAGCGTTGCCCCCCAAAGCAATGAGCAGTTCTTC	CSVAPQSNEQFF
.	TRBV21-1	.	TRBJ2-7	TGTGCCAGCACAGACTACGAGCAGTACTTC	CASTDYEQYF
few	TRBV10-3	TRBD2	TRBJ2-7	TGTGCCAGCACCGGGACTAGTGCTTACGAGCAGTACTTC	CASTGTSAYEQYF
.	TRBV7-2	TRBD2	TRBJ2-7	TGTGCCAGCAGCTTAGATCTAGCGGGAGGCGAGCAGTACTTC	CASSLDLAGGEQYF
few	TRBV6-5	TRBD2	TRBJ2-5	TGTGCCAGCAGTTTAGAGCGGGAGTGGACCCAGTACTTC	CASSLEREWTQYF
few	TRBV28	TRBD2	TRBJ2-7	TGTGCCAGCAGCCCCATCAGCGGGAGCTACGAGCAGTACTTC	CASSPISGSYEQYF
.	TRBV5-1	TRBD1	TRBJ2-3	TGCGCCAGCAGCCGTAACAGGGGAAGCACAGATACGCAGTATTTT	CASSRNRGSTDTQYF
.	TRBV7-3	.	TRBJ2-3	TGTGCCAGCAGCCGGAGCGGGTACCCAGATACGCAGTATTTT	CASSRSGYPDTQYF
.	TRBV7-9	TRBD2	TRBJ2-7	TGTGCCAGCAGCCACCTCGTTGGGACTAACTACGAGCAGTACTTC	CASSHLVGTNYEQYF
.	TRBV20-1	TRBD2	TRBJ2-7	TGCAGTGCTAGACTAGCGGGAGACGAGCAGTACTTC	CSARLAGDEQYF
many	TRBV29-1	.	TRBJ1-2	TGCAGCGTTGATCCGGGGGACTATGGCTACACCTTC	CSVDPGDYGYTF
.	TRBV2	TRBD2	TRBJ2-5	TGTGCCAGCACCATGGGGGGGCAAGAGACCCAGTACTTC	CASTMGGQETQYF
.	TRBV4-2	.	TRBJ1-1	TGTGCCAGCAGCCAAGAAATGTTTTCTGAAGCTTTCTTT	CASSQEMFSEAFF
few	TRBV12-3/TRBV12-4	TRBD2	TRBJ2-4	TGTGCCAGCAGTCCCGCCCCGGGACTAGTGGGGAACATTCAGTACTTC	CASSPAPGLVGNIQYF
.	TRBV2	.	TRBJ2-1	TGTGCCAGCAGTGAAGCCCACAGGCGGGCGGGTCATCCGTTCTTC	CASSEAHRRAGHPFF
many	TRBV3-1	TRBD2	TRBJ2-5	TGTGCCAGCAGCCTGACTAGCGGGAGAGGTGAGACCCAGTACTTC	CASSLTSGRGETQYF
.	TRBV5-1	TRBD1	TRBJ2-1	TGCGCCAGCAGCCCTCAGGGGACAGACTACAATGAGCAGTTCTTC	CASSPQGTDYNEQFF
.	TRBV11-2	TRBD2	TRBJ2-1	TGTGCCAGCAGCTCATACACTAGCGGGAGCGGAGCAGCTGAGCAGTTCTTC	CASSSYTSGSGAAEQFF
few	TRBV4-2	TRBD1	TRBJ2-7	TGTGCCAGCAGCCGGGACAGGGCAAGCTCCTACGAGCAGTACTTC	CASSRDRASSYEQYF
.	TRBV29-1	.	TRBJ1-2	TGCAGCGTAACCGGGACAACCTCTAACTATGGCTACACCTTC	CSVTGTTSNYGYTF